Reported below is one TCR beta chain. TCRdb's copy holds only in-frame clones and misses some; the assay was immunoSEQ multiplex PCR. The sample shows 1,500,000 or so clones, approximately 98.5% of them seen only once. These data come from a study of shared clonotypes between healthy human individuals. Germline V CDR1 and CDR2: KGHSH, LQKENI. Germline trimming cut 1 base from V and 3 bases from J; bases unmatched to any gene: 8. The CDR3 contains 17 residues. V and J are TRBV18 and TRBJ2-3; TRBD2 agrees at 9 bases. This sequence originates from a man aged 25 to 40 in good health. Sequenced: naive CD4+ T cells sorted from blood. Described subset: CD45RA+ positively selected. DNA of the CDR3: TGTGCCAGCTCACCACTGGTAGCGGGAGATGGGACAGATACGCAGTATTTT. This translates into CASSPLVAGDGTDTQYF.